Sequencing of this TCR beta chain was carried out in a study of cytomegalovirus exposure and HLA in healthy donors. Study-level findings and limits: TCR beta chain V- and J-gene trimming was linked, in a later analysis, to a missense variant in DCLRE1C.

Amplification used 60 Vbeta primers and 13 Jbeta primers. Generated by immunoSEQ multiplex PCR, the TCRdb table keeps only in-frame clones and is missing some. The table has some 120,000 clones, about 8.6% seen once. On this clone: The antigen remains undetermined.

This CDR3 contains 14 residues. With 2 bases clipped from V and 5 bases from J, the junction kept 5 bases outside the gene matches. Germline values: CDR1 SQVTM, CDR2 ANQGSEA. The TCR originated in a middle-aged woman in good health and CMV-seropositive. Sequences were obtained from PBMCs. The chain carries TRBV29-1 and TRBJ1-5; 8 nucleotides match TRBD1. CDR3 in DNA: TGCAGCGTTGAAAGGCAGGGGGCCTATCAGCCCCAGCATTTT. Residues: CSVERQGAYQPQHF. The full variable domain, in which reference TRBV29-1 and TRBJ1-5 provide the parts outside the CDR3, is SAVISQKPSRDICQRGTSLTIQCQVDSQVTMMFWYRQQPGQSLTLIATANQGSEATYESGFVIDKFPISRPNLTFSTLTVSNMSPEDSSIYLCSVERQGAYQPQHFGDGTRLSIL.